The clone carrying this T cell receptor beta chain was recorded a few times. The data were obtained in a study of T cell responses to AZD1222 COVID-19 vaccine. TCRdb's copy holds only in-frame clones and misses some; the assay was immunoSEQ multiplex PCR. The sample has about 97,000 clones, roughly 91% seen once. The sequenced sample was peripheral blood, obtained on day 0 of AZD1222 vaccination. This clonotype was obtained from an adult in good health.

CDR3 sequence (DNA): TGTGCCAGCAGCTGGGGTACCTACGAGCAGTACTTC. Its translation: CASSWGTYEQYF. The chain combines TRBV5-8 with TRBJ2-7; no clear D gene. Germline CDR1 and CDR2: SGHTS and YDEGEE. This CDR3 region has 12 residues. V lost 3 bases to trimming and J lost 2 bases, with 6 bases between them.